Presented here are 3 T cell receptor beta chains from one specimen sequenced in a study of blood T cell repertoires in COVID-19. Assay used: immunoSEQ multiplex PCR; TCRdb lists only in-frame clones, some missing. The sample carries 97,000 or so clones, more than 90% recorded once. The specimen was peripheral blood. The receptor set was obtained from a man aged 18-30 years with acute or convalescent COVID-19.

The CDR3 DNA follows: TGTGCCAGCAGCTCAGACGACAGGGGGCCTGAAGCTTTCTTT. Its translation: CASSSDDRGPEAFF. The V and J genes are TRBV5-6 and TRBJ1-1; the match to TRBD1 covers 10 bases. CDR1 is SGHDT and CDR2 is YYEEEE in the germline V gene. The CDR3 consists of 14 residues. J gave up 6 bases and V 3 bases, and 5 bases lay outside the gene matches.

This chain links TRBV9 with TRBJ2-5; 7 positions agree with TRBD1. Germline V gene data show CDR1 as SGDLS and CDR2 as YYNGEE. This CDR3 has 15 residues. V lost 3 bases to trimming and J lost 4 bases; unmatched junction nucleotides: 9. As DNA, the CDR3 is TGTGCCAGCAGCGGGCAGACAGGGTTAGGAGAGACCCAGTACTTC. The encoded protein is CASSGQTGLGETQYF.

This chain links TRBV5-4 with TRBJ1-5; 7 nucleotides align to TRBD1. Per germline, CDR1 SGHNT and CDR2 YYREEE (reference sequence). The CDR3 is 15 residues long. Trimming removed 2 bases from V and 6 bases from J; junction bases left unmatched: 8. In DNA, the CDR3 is TGTGCCAGCAGCTTTGGGACAGACGGGGGTCAGCCCCAGCATTTT. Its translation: CASSFGTDGGQPQHF.